A single sample is the source of the 18 T cell receptor beta chains below, sequenced in a study of a mutant IDH1 vaccine in newly diagnosed glioma. Time point: week 5, during vaccination. Doses of 300 ug of mutant IDH1 20-mer peptide were given with topical imiquimod. No antigen is known for these receptors. TCRdb's copy holds only in-frame clones and misses some; the assay was immunoSEQ multiplex PCR. The top ten hold approximately 24% of the sample, which has nearly 35,000 clones, approximately 83% seen once. Specimen: PBMCs, collected from a glioma patient whose treatment included an IDH1 peptide vaccine. These receptors all come from a man aged 25 to 45 with glioma.

This clone came up once. CDR3 sequence (DNA): TGTGCCAGCAGCTCGGGGGTCCCAGACAGCCCCTATGGCTACACCTTC. It specifies CASSSGVPDSPYGYTF. The chain uses TRBV5-6 and TRBJ1-2; TRBD1 might be the D (5 bases). The CDR3 is 16 amino acids. The V and J ends lost 3 bases and 4 bases respectively, with 19 bases between them. The germline gives CDR1 SGHDT, CDR2 YYEEEE.

The chain couples TRBV4-2 to TRBJ1-1; a possible D gene is TRBD1 (6 bases). With 4 bases removed from V and 1 base from J, the gap between germline ends came to 13 bases. CDR1 is LGHNA and CDR2 is YNFKEQ in the germline V gene. The CDR3 has 15 amino acids. The CDR3 sequence is CASSRSSTGNTEAFF. CDR3 nucleotides: TGTGCCAGCAGCCGATCCTCGACAGGGAACACTGAAGCTTTCTTT.

This sequence joins TRBV28 and TRBJ1-5, with D perhaps matching TRBD1 (6 bases). V was cut by 8 bases and J by 11 bases, with 22 bases left in between. Germline CDR1 MDHEN, CDR2 SYDVKM. The CDR3 totals 14 residues. CDR3 nucleotide sequence: TGTGCCAGCGCTAAACAGGGCGGACGAAGCGCCCAGCATTTT. It encodes CASAKQGGRSAQHF. Full variable domain (remainder filled in from reference TRBV28 and TRBJ1-5): DVKVTQSSRYLVKRTGEKVFLECVQDMDHENMFWYRQDPGLGLRLIYFSYDVKMKEKGDIPEGYSVSREKKERFSLILESASTNQTSMYLCASAKQGGRSAQHFGDGTRLSIL.

This clone was recorded a few times. CDR3 nucleotide sequence: TGTGCCAGCTCACCGGTCTCGGTTCTCACTAATGAAAAACTGTTTTTT. This translates into CASSPVSVLTNEKLFF. The chain uses TRBV18 and TRBJ1-4; the D is unclear. The CDR3 totals 16 residues. CDR1 and CDR2 from the germline V gene are KGHSH and LQKENI. The V gene lost 3 bases and the J gene lost 2 bases, with 13 bases spanning the gap.

V usage is TRBV19 and J usage is TRBJ1-2; TRBD1 is a possible D gene (5 bases). The length of the CDR3 is 14 residues. Germline loops: CDR1 LNHDA, CDR2 SQIVND (reference sequence). Trimming removed 5 bases at V and 0 bases at J, with 10 bases between. Written as DNA, the CDR3 is TGTGCCAGTAGTGGGGGTGAGGCTAACTATGGCTACACCTTC. Amino acid sequence: CASSGGEANYGYTF.

The V gene is TRBV4-1, the J gene TRBJ2-1; 8 nucleotides line up with TRBD2. This CDR3 region has 17 residues. Germline V CDR1 and CDR2: MGHRA, YSYEKL. J gave up 1 base and V 1 base, and 6 bases lay outside the gene matches. CDR3 residues: CASSQGSGSSSYNEQFF. CDR3 DNA: TGCGCCAGCAGCCAAGGGAGCGGGAGTTCATCCTACAATGAGCAGTTCTTC.

This clone was seen once. This chain joins TRBV7-8 and TRBJ2-4; D could derive from TRBD1 or TRBD2 (7 bases each). Deletions cut 3 bases from V and 12 bases from J, with 21 bases between. The CDR3 totals 15 residues. CDR1 is SGHVS, CDR2 FQNEAQ, per germline. The CDR3 DNA reads as TGTGCCAGCAGCTTGGGAGGGACAGAAGGGAAGAGTCAGTACTTC. This codes for CASSLGGTEGKSQYF.

This clone was observed a single time. V gene TRBV19 combines with J gene TRBJ2-1; D is unresolved. CDR3 length: 13 residues. Trimming took off 10 bases at V and 1 base at J, with 11 bases between the two ends. Looked up from germline, CDR1 is LNHDA and CDR2 is SQIVND (reference sequence). CDR3 DNA: TGTGCCACCCAACCGTCGTCCTACAATGAGCAGTTCTTC. As protein: CATQPSSYNEQFF.

The CDR3 region is CASSEVGTDTYEQYF. DNA of the CDR3: TGTGCCAGCAGTGAAGTGGGGACAGATACCTACGAGCAGTACTTC. The chain has TRBV2 and TRBJ2-7; 7 positions agree with TRBD1. CDR1 is SNHLY, CDR2 FYNNEI, per germline. Losses at the gene ends were 1 base for V and 2 bases for J; bases not matched to a gene: 5. This CDR3 spans 15 amino acids.

The chain combines TRBV29-1 with TRBJ1-1, with TRBD1 matching 8 bases. Trimming removed 4 bases from V and 6 bases from J; junction bases left unmatched: 4. The CDR3 is 12 residues long. Germline assignment: CDR1 SQVTM and CDR2 ANQGSEA. CDR3 residues: CSVGQGTPEAFF. The CDR3 bases are TGCAGCGTTGGACAGGGGACTCCTGAAGCTTTCTTT.

V and J are TRBV6-5 and TRBJ2-7, with 9 bases fitting TRBD1. Germline lookup yields CDR1 MNHEY and CDR2 SVGAGI. The CDR3 spans 13 residues. V lost 0 bases, J lost 12 bases, and 6 bases stayed unmatched. This CDR3 is CASSYSWDREPYF. In nucleotides, the CDR3 is TGTGCCAGCAGTTACTCGTGGGACAGGGAACCGTACTTC.

The rearrangement joins TRBV29-1 to TRBJ2-3, with D uncertain. The ends were cut back, 4 bases at V and 6 bases at J, with 5 bases in the middle. Germline assignment: CDR1 SQVTM and CDR2 ANQGSEA. The CDR3 sequence is 10 residues long. This CDR3 reads CSVGTDTQYF. CDR3 sequence (DNA): TGCAGCGTTGGTACGGATACGCAGTATTTT.

The chain has TRBV6-5 and TRBJ2-3; D might be TRBD1 or TRBD2, each matching 5 bases. V lost 0 bases and J lost 3, with 10 bases in between. This CDR3 spans 15 amino acids. Germline V gene lookup returns CDR1 MNHEY and CDR2 SVGAGI. The CDR3 DNA reads as TGTGCCAGCAGTTACTCACGGGGCAGGACAGATACGCAGTATTTT. Its protein is CASSYSRGRTDTQYF.

This chain uses TRBV14 with TRBJ2-1, with D tentatively TRBD1 or TRBD2 (6 bases each). Germline assignment: CDR1 SGHDN and CDR2 FVKESK. V was trimmed by 6 bases and J by 8 bases, leaving 23 bases between them. This CDR3 is 16 amino acids long. CDR3 sequence: CASSPTKLGGSDEQFF. CDR3 sequence (DNA): TGTGCCAGCAGTCCAACTAAGCTGGGGGGCAGTGATGAGCAGTTCTTC. Variable domain in full (rest from reference TRBV14 and TRBJ2-1): EAGVTQFPSHSVIEKGQTVTLRCDPISGHDNLYWYRRVMGKEIKFLLHFVKESKQDESGMPNNRFLAERTGGTYSTLKVQPAELEDSGVYFCASSPTKLGGSDEQFFGPGTRLTVL.

In this sample, this clone turned up once. This chain links TRBV29-1 with TRBJ2-1; 9 positions match TRBD1. CDR3 length equals 17 residues. Germline V CDR1 and CDR2: SQVTM, ANQGSEA. The trim removed 4 bases at V and 4 bases at J, leaving 14 bases unmatched. The CDR3 region has the DNA TGCAGCGTTGGGCCGGGACAGGGATGGGTTAATTACAATGAGCAGTTCTTC. Translating it yields CSVGPGQGWVNYNEQFF.

The J gene is TRBJ1-3, the V gene TRBV7-8; the match to TRBD1 covers 7 bases. The germline CDR1 and CDR2 sequences are SGHVS and FQNEAQ. CDR3 length: 17 residues. J gave up 2 bases and V 5 bases, and 12 bases lay outside the gene matches. CDR3 residues: CASSPEVQGLTGNTIYF. The CDR3 DNA reads as TGTGCCAGCAGCCCAGAGGTACAGGGGCTAACTGGAAACACCATATATTTT.

This chain links TRBV30 with TRBJ2-7; no clear D gene. CDR1 GTSNPN and CDR2 SVGIG come from the germline V gene (reference sequence). The CDR3 is 15 amino acids. V lost 0 bases to trimming and J lost 3 bases, with 15 bases between them. In nucleotides, the CDR3 is TGTGCCTGGAGTGTAAGTTTGCGCTGGGGCTACGAGCAGTACTTC. Its translation: CAWSVSLRWGYEQYF.

This chain uses TRBV5-5 with TRBJ2-1; perhaps TRBD1 as D (6 bases). Germline-derived CDR1 and CDR2 are SGHKS and YYEKEE (reference sequence). The CDR3 runs 18 residues. V was shortened by 3 bases and J by 4 bases, with 23 bases between the two germline ends. Here the CDR3 reads CASSWGRGFLGFYNEQFF. In DNA, the CDR3 is TGTGCCAGCAGCTGGGGAAGGGGGTTCCTCGGTTTTTACAATGAGCAGTTCTTC.